Below are 27 T cell receptor beta chains sequenced from a single sample in a study of a mutant IDH1 vaccine in newly diagnosed glioma. The time point is: week 5, during vaccination. The study gave 300 ug of mutant IDH1 20-mer peptide per vaccine dose, with topical imiquimod. This table comes from immunoSEQ multiplex PCR, and its TCRdb copy is limited to in-frame clones, with some not included. The table shows 40,000 to 60,000 clones, with around 80% occurring only once. What these receptors recognize is not known. Sequences were derived from PBMCs, sampled from a glioma patient whose treatment included an IDH1 peptide vaccine. The origin of the receptors is a woman between 40 and 55 years old with glioma.

The CDR3: CATSRDPGGPILDQPQHF. CDR3 sequence (DNA): TGTGCCACCAGCAGAGATCCGGGGGGCCCTATTTTGGATCAGCCCCAGCATTTT. The rearrangement links TRBV15 to TRBJ1-5, with D possibly TRBD1 on 6 matching bases. Germline CDR1 reads LNHNV; CDR2 reads YYDKDF (reference sequence). CDR3 size: 18 residues. V lost 0 bases and J lost 5, with 20 bases in between. Using reference TRBV15 and TRBJ1-5 for the parts outside the CDR3, the full variable domain is DAMVIQNPRYQVTQFGKPVTLSCSQTLNHNVMYWYQQKSSQAPKLLFHYYDKDFNNEADTPDNFQSRRPNTSFCFLDIRSPGLGDTAMYLCATSRDPGGPILDQPQHFGDGTRLSIL.

The chain combines TRBV4-1 with TRBJ2-2; D might be TRBD1 or TRBD2, each matching 6 bases. Trimming removed 2 bases at V and 4 bases at J, with 14 bases between. The germline V gene has CDR1 MGHRA and CDR2 YSYEKL. The length of the CDR3 is 16 residues. The CDR3 nucleotides read TGCGCCAGCAGCCAAAGGGGGGACGGCGGCACCGGGGAGCTGTTTTTT. Translating it yields CASSQRGDGGTGELFF.

The genes are TRBV2 and TRBJ2-5; 7 nucleotides match TRBD2. Germline CDR1 and CDR2: SNHLY and FYNNEI. Trimming cost V 4 bases and J 3 bases; bases outside gene matches: 11. The CDR3 runs 16 residues. CDR3 protein: CASSVTFSGAKETQYF. The CDR3 bases are TGTGCCAGCAGTGTGACTTTCAGCGGGGCTAAAGAGACCCAGTACTTC.

This clone has more than one count but fewer than ten. The chain has TRBV5-6 and TRBJ1-1; 10 nucleotides match TRBD1. The CDR3 consists of 15 residues. Trimming removed 3 bases from V and 5 bases from J; junction bases left unmatched: 7. Germline-derived CDR1 and CDR2 are SGHDT and YYEEEE. CDR3 region: CASSWRDRGFTEAFF. The CDR3 DNA follows: TGTGCCAGCAGCTGGAGGGACAGGGGATTTACTGAAGCTTTCTTT.

This sequence joins TRBV30 and TRBJ1-2; TRBD1 matches at 10 bases. The CDR3 is 15 amino acids. CDR1 and CDR2 (germline): GTSNPN, SVGIG (reference sequence). V was pared by 2 bases and J by 6 bases, with 9 bases of the junction left unmatched. As DNA, the CDR3 is TGTGCCTGGAGTTATCGACAGGGGGCGCATGATGGCTACACCTTC. This sequence encodes CAWSYRQGAHDGYTF.

V usage is TRBV7-2 and J usage is TRBJ2-7; 8 nucleotides line up with TRBD2. The V and J ends lost 5 bases and 7 bases, in that order; junction bases with no gene match: 10. The CDR3 has 14 amino acids. Per the germline V gene, CDR1 is SGHTA and CDR2 is FQGNSA. This CDR3 reads CASSVLAAETEQYF. The CDR3 DNA reads as TGTGCCAGCAGCGTACTAGCGGCTGAGACGGAGCAGTACTTC.

This chain joins TRBV7-2 and TRBJ1-3, with D perhaps matching TRBD1 (5 bases). Germline V gene data show CDR1 as SGHTA and CDR2 as FQGNSA. V was cut by 5 bases and J by 0 bases, with 14 bases left in between. CDR3 size: 16 residues. The CDR3 bases are TGTGCCAGCAGCCCGACAGCCTACTCCTCTGGAAACACCATATATTTT. Its protein is CASSPTAYSSGNTIYF. The full variable domain, rest sourced from reference TRBV7-2 and TRBJ1-3, is GAGVSQSPSNKVTEKGKDVELRCDPISGHTALYWYRQSLGQGLEFLIYFQGNSAPDKSGLPSDRFSAERTGGSVSTLTIQRTQQEDSAVYLCASSPTAYSSGNTIYFGEGSWLTVV.

DNA for the CDR3: TGTGCCAGTAGTATAGATGCCCGCGGGACGGGCACAGATACGCAGTATTTT. The encoded protein is CASSIDARGTGTDTQYF. The genes are TRBV19 and TRBJ2-3; tentative D call: TRBD2 (6 bases). This CDR3 is 17 amino acids long. Germline assignment: CDR1 LNHDA and CDR2 SQIVND (reference sequence). The germline V and J ends were trimmed by 0 bases and 1 base, with 14 bases remaining between them.

There are a few counts of this clone. The chain joins TRBV7-9 to TRBJ2-5, with D possibly matching TRBD1 (6 bases). CDR1 and CDR2 (germline): SEHNR, FQNEAQ (reference sequence). V lost 5 bases and J 5 bases, leaving 15 bases between the germline ends. The CDR3 length is 14 residues. CDR3 nucleotides: TGTGCCAGCAGCCCCCTTCAGGGGTCGGAGACCCAGTACTTC. It codes for CASSPLQGSETQYF. The whole variable domain, remainder taken from reference TRBV7-9 and TRBJ2-5, is DTGVSQNPRHKITKRGQNVTFRCDPISEHNRLYWYRQTLGQGPEFLTYFQNEAQLEKSRLLSDRFSAERPKGSFSTLEIQRTEQGDSAMYLCASSPLQGSETQYFGPGTRLLVL.

The V call is TRBV2, the J call TRBJ2-3; 9 positions match TRBD1. Per the germline V gene, CDR1 is SNHLY and CDR2 is FYNNEI. V lost 6 bases and J lost 4; bases outside the gene matches: 5. CDR3 length equals 14 residues. CDR3 sequence (DNA): TGTGCCAGCAGGTTAACAGGGGGCGCAGATACGCAGTATTTT. Its translation is CASRLTGGADTQYF.

This chain connects TRBV6-1 to TRBJ1-1; D is ambiguous. CDR1 and CDR2 from the germline V gene are MNHNS and SASEGT. The CDR3 covers 14 residues. The V gene lost 3 bases and the J gene lost 4 bases, with 12 bases spanning the gap. The CDR3 coding sequence is TGTGCCAGCAGTGAGGGCTTCCCCGGCACTGAAGCTTTCTTT. Amino acid sequence: CASSEGFPGTEAFF.

The CDR3 loop is CASSLGGGWVYEQYF. As DNA, the CDR3 is TGTGCCAGCAGCTTAGGGGGGGGATGGGTCTACGAGCAGTACTTC. This chain connects TRBV7-2 to TRBJ2-7; 7 nucleotides agree with TRBD2. The CDR3 totals 15 residues. Germline-derived CDR1 and CDR2 are SGHTA and FQGNSA. The junction had 6 bases not matched to a gene; V was cut back by 1 base and J by 3 bases.

The rearrangement links TRBV7-6 to TRBJ2-7; tentatively, D is TRBD2 (7 bases). Germline V gene data show CDR1 as SGHVS and CDR2 as FNYEAQ. Trimming stripped 2 bases from V and 6 bases from J, with 14 bases between. This CDR3 has 14 amino acids. In nucleotides, the CDR3 is TGTGCCAGCAGCTTATTCAGGGAGGGGGTCGAGCAGTACTTC. This gives the protein CASSLFREGVEQYF.

The sample holds a few counts of this clone. This chain uses TRBV5-4 with TRBJ1-1; TRBD1 agrees at 7 bases. The CDR3 length is 14 residues. Looked up from germline, CDR1 is SGHNT and CDR2 is YYREEE (reference sequence). J gave up 0 bases and V 4 bases, and 3 bases lay outside the gene matches. The CDR3 spells CASSVGQLNTEAFF. The DNA of the CDR3 is TGTGCCAGCAGCGTGGGACAGTTGAACACTGAAGCTTTCTTT.

The V gene is TRBV4-3, the J gene TRBJ1-2, with unresolved D. Germline CDR1 and CDR2: LGHNA and YSLEER. Trimming stripped 6 bases from V and 1 base from J, with 18 bases between. The CDR3 has 16 residues. The CDR3 nucleotides read TGCGCCAGCAGTCAGGAGTGGGTACCCGATAACTATGGCTACACCTTC. It translates to CASSQEWVPDNYGYTF.

Here the CDR3 DNA reads TGTGCCAGCAGCACGGGACAGGAGGAAAAACTGTTTTTT. This codes for CASSTGQEEKLFF. V gene TRBV9 combines with J gene TRBJ1-4, with 8 bases matching TRBD1. The CDR3 runs 13 residues. The trim removed 4 bases at V and 8 bases at J, leaving 4 bases unmatched. CDR1 and CDR2 from the germline V gene are SGDLS and YYNGEE.

The chain employs TRBV6-5 and TRBJ1-2; TRBD1 aligns across 10 bases. This CDR3 contains 13 residues. CDR1 is MNHEY and CDR2 is SVGAGI in the germline V gene. Trimming at V came to 6 bases and at J to 7 bases, leaving 5 bases not matched to a gene. As DNA, the CDR3 is TGTGCCAGCAGCCGGGACAGGGGTGCTGGCTACACCTTC. It encodes CASSRDRGAGYTF.

This chain connects TRBV5-1 to TRBJ1-4; D unclear. This CDR3 is built from 15 residues. Germline CDR1 is SGHRS and CDR2 is YFSETQ. Between the trimmed V and J ends, which lost 4 bases and 8 bases, there was a span of 18 bases. CDR3 protein: CASSHLDSGGEKLFF. DNA of the CDR3: TGCGCCAGCAGCCACCTGGACTCGGGAGGGGAAAAACTGTTTTTT.

The V call is TRBV6-4, the J call TRBJ1-6; tentatively, D is TRBD1 (5 bases). The germline V gene has CDR1 MRHNA and CDR2 SNTAGT. The CDR3 is 13 amino acids. V lost 0 bases, J lost 9 bases, and 6 bases lay in between. The CDR3 is CASSDSGRSPLHF. CDR3 DNA sequence: TGTGCCAGCAGTGACTCGGGGCGTTCACCCCTCCACTTT.

CDR3 coding DNA: TGTGCCAGCACCATTCCGTCCGGGACAGCCTCCTACGAGCAGTACTTC. It encodes CASTIPSGTASYEQYF. The chain joins TRBV11-2 to TRBJ2-7, with TRBD1 matching 7 bases. V was pared by 7 bases and J by 0 bases, with 12 bases of the junction left unmatched. The CDR3 covers 16 residues. From germline, CDR1 is SGHAT and CDR2 FQNNGV.

This clone was picked up one time. V usage is TRBV5-4 and J usage is TRBJ2-3, with D possibly being TRBD1 or TRBD2 (5 bases each). This CDR3 comprises 15 residues. CDR1 is SGHNT, CDR2 YYREEE, per germline (reference sequence). Trimming left V 0 bases short and J 2 bases short, with 10 bases between. The CDR3 region is CASSLEGSNTDTQYF. CDR3 sequence (DNA): TGTGCCAGCAGCTTGGAGGGGAGCAACACAGATACGCAGTATTTT.

This chain uses TRBV25-1 with TRBJ2-1; D perhaps matches TRBD1 (5 bases). V lost 3 bases and J 4 bases, leaving 10 bases between the germline ends. The CDR3 covers 14 residues. Germline CDR1 is MGHDK and CDR2 is SYGVNS. The CDR3 loop is CASSERQGYNEQFF. CDR3 sequence (DNA): TGTGCCAGCAGTGAGCGCCAGGGATACAATGAGCAGTTCTTC.

This chain uses TRBV9 with TRBJ2-2; D gene unclear. Germline CDR1 SGDLS, CDR2 YYNGEE. This CDR3 is built from 17 residues. V dropped 2 bases and J dropped 1 base, with 15 bases sitting between them. The CDR3 region has the DNA TGTGCCAGCAGCGTCCCCGTTCGAGAGGTGAACACCGGGGAGCTGTTTTTT. It is translated as CASSVPVREVNTGELFF.

This clone is judged medium-sized. This sequence joins TRBV7-8 and TRBJ1-1; tentative D call: TRBD1 (6 bases). CDR1 and CDR2 from the germline V gene are SGHVS and FQNEAQ. The CDR3 is 11 amino acids. Trimming shortened V by 4 bases and J by 11 bases, and 11 bases separated the two germline ends. The CDR3 coding sequence is TGTGCCAGCAGCTCCCACAGGGTTGCTTTCTTT. Translated: CASSSHRVAFF.

In this sample, this clone turned up a few times. The V gene is TRBV12-5, the J gene TRBJ1-1; D perhaps matches TRBD1 (5 bases). This CDR3 region has 11 residues. Germline assignment: CDR1 LGHNT and CDR2 FRNRAP. CDR3 protein: CASLGETEAFF. The DNA of the CDR3 is TGTGCCAGTCTAGGGGAAACTGAAGCTTTCTTT.

The chain carries TRBV6-5 and TRBJ1-2; 7 bases line up with TRBD1. J lost 4 bases, V lost 5 bases, and 4 bases had no gene match. Germline-derived CDR1 and CDR2 are MNHEY and SVGAGI. The CDR3 is made up of 13 amino acids. Here the CDR3 DNA reads TGTGCCAGCAGTGTACAGGGGACCTATGGCTACACCTTC. It yields the protein CASSVQGTYGYTF.

V usage is TRBV6-1 and J usage is TRBJ1-1, with unresolved D. The CDR3 totals 15 residues. CDR1 MNHNS and CDR2 SASEGT come from the germline V gene. Between the trimmed V and J ends, which lost 7 bases and 0 bases, there was a span of 15 bases. CDR3 sequence: CASTFQHGMNTEAFF. DNA of the CDR3: TGTGCCAGCACCTTCCAACATGGGATGAACACTGAAGCTTTCTTT.